Listed here are 15 T cell receptor beta chains from one sample, sequenced in a study of blood T cells in healthy people across ages. It was with a sample-barcoded 5' primer and a J-beta primer mix that a second PCR of roughly 7 to 12 cycles was run. TCRdb processed the 5' RACE reads anew with MiXCR; each CDR3 protein has one entry. The repertoire consists of 450,000 to 650,000 distinct CDR3 sequences, with 24% occurring once and the leading ten covering around 10%. These records were also assigned to another study, of T cells of mothers and their children.

Sequences were obtained from blood. These receptors were obtained from a boy younger than 18 in good health.

This clonotype came up many times. The genes are TRBV28 and TRBJ2-2, with 7 bases lining up with TRBD1. The trim removed 2 bases at V and 7 bases at J, leaving 7 bases unmatched. In germline, CDR1 is MDHEN, CDR2 SYDVKM. The CDR3 is 15 amino acids. Here the CDR3 DNA reads TGTGCCAGCAGTTTAACGGCCGCAGGGGGCGGGGAGCTGTTTTTT. Translation gives CASSLTAAGGGELFF.

This clonotype has ten or more counts. The rearrangement links TRBV6-4 to TRBJ2-3, with 15 bases lining up with TRBD2. The junction had 0 bases not matched to a gene; V was cut back by 3 bases and J by 5 bases. Germline CDR1 MRHNA, CDR2 SNTAGT. The CDR3 runs 15 residues. In DNA, the CDR3 is TGTGCCAGCAGTGAGGGACTAGCGGGAGGAGATACGCAGTATTTT. It is translated as CASSEGLAGGDTQYF.

This clonotype was detected only once. This rearrangement joins TRBV5-1 to TRBJ2-2; 7 nucleotides agree with TRBD2. Germline CDR1 and CDR2: SGHRS and YFSETQ. The ends lost 4 bases at V and 3 bases at J; junction bases unmatched: 6. The CDR3 is 15 residues long. CDR3 loop: CASSGRAVDTGELFF. CDR3 nucleotide sequence: TGCGCCAGCAGCGGGAGGGCCGTTGACACCGGGGAGCTGTTTTTT.

The chain couples TRBV30 to TRBJ2-5; the match to TRBD1 covers 7 bases. Per germline, CDR1 GTSNPN and CDR2 SVGIG (reference sequence). The CDR3 contains 14 residues. V lost 3 bases to trimming and J lost 3 bases; unmatched junction nucleotides: 7. Here the CDR3 DNA reads TGTGCCTGGAGAGACCTGACAGGGAAAGAGACCCAGTACTTC. Translating gives CAWRDLTGKETQYF. Complete variable domain (other parts from reference TRBV30 and TRBJ2-5): SQTIHQWPATLVQPVGSPLSLECTVEGTSNPNLYWYRQAAGRGLQLLFYSVGIGQISSEVPQNLSASRPQDRQFILSSKKLLLSDSGFYLCAWRDLTGKETQYFGPGTRLLVL.

The J gene is TRBJ2-7, the V gene TRBV5-1, with 9 bases lining up with TRBD1. The CDR3 is made up of 15 amino acids. Germline CDR1 reads SGHRS; CDR2 reads YFSETQ. The trim removed 4 bases at V and 3 bases at J, leaving 8 bases unmatched. CDR3 coding DNA: TGCGCCAGCAGCCGATCCGGGACAGGGTTCTACGAGCAGTACTTC. It encodes CASSRSGTGFYEQYF. Using reference TRBV5-1 and TRBJ2-7 for the parts outside the CDR3, the full variable domain is KAGVTQTPRYLIKTRGQQVTLSCSPISGHRSVSWYQQTPGQGLQFLFEYFSETQRNKGNFPGRFSGRQFSNSRSEMNVSTLELGDSALYLCASSRSGTGFYEQYFGPGTRLTVT.

With regard to this clonotype: An end of the junction does not agree with germline; a read error may underlie this. This chain links TRBV7-2 with TRBJ1-4; 7 bases line up with TRBD1. Germline CDR1 and CDR2: SGHTA and FQGNSA. The CDR3 spans 16 residues. The DNA of the CDR3 is TGTGCCGGCAGCTTAGCGGGACAGCAACGGAATGAAAAACTGTTTTTT. It codes for CAGSLAGQQRNEKLFF.

The chain combines TRBV20-1 with TRBJ2-7; 7 positions match TRBD1. V gave up 6 bases and J gave up 2 bases; unmatched junction bases: 10. CDR1 and CDR2 (germline): DFQATT, SNEGSKA (reference sequence). This CDR3 has 14 residues. The CDR3 DNA sequence: TGCAGTGCCCAAGAGGGGACAGCCACCTACGAGCAGTACTTC. It codes for CSAQEGTATYEQYF.

In this sample, this clonotype turned up a few times. The V and J genes are TRBV28 and TRBJ1-2, with 10 bases that match TRBD1. This CDR3 has 14 amino acids. Trimming cost V 5 bases and J 4 bases; bases outside gene matches: 4. The germline gives CDR1 MDHEN, CDR2 SYDVKM. The CDR3 DNA reads as TGTGCCAGCAGTCCCAGGGACAGGGGCTATGGCTACACCTTC. Translating it yields CASSPRDRGYGYTF.

About this clonotype itself: One end of the junction fails to match germline, which may point to a read error. The V and J genes are TRBV9 and TRBJ1-2; D remains unclear. Germline V gene sequence: CDR1 SGDLS, CDR2 YYNGEE. The CDR3 covers 15 residues. CDR3 DNA: TGTGTCAGCAGCGAGACCTCGAGGGCGGACTATGGCTACACCTTC. Residues: CVSSETSRADYGYTF.

This chain links TRBV29-1 with TRBJ2-5; weak D call: TRBD1 (6 bases). The DNA matches TRBJ2-1 better at its end, which makes the J call doubtful. This CDR3 has 14 residues. Germline V gives CDR1 SQVTM, CDR2 ANQGSEA. The CDR3 loop reads CSVEQGRWGNEQFF. CDR3 in DNA: TGCAGCGTTGAACAGGGGCGGTGGGGAAATGAGCAGTTCTTC.

Only a few counts were recorded for this clonotype. V usage is TRBV28 and J usage is TRBJ2-5, with 9 bases fitting TRBD1. The CDR3 sequence is 16 residues long. Per the germline V gene, CDR1 is MDHEN and CDR2 is SYDVKM. V shed 5 bases and J 1 base; nucleotides not matched to a gene: 8. The chain's CDR3 is CASSPWDRAFQETQYF. In DNA form, the CDR3 reads TGTGCCAGCAGTCCGTGGGACAGGGCGTTCCAAGAGACCCAGTACTTC.

CDR3 amino acids: CASSFGPANYGYTF. The CDR3 nucleotides are TGTGCCAGCAGTTTCGGGCCAGCTAACTATGGCTACACCTTC. The chain uses TRBV12-3 or TRBV12-4 and TRBJ1-2, with no clear D. V lost 3 bases and J 0 bases, leaving 8 bases between the germline ends. The CDR3 sequence is 14 residues long.

This clonotype turned up a few times. The genes are TRBV5-5 and TRBJ2-1, with D perhaps given as TRBD1 or TRBD2 (5 bases each). CDR3 length: 12 residues. The germline CDR1 and CDR2 sequences are SGHKS and YYEKEE (reference sequence). Deletions cut 2 bases from V and 7 bases from J, with 7 bases between. CDR3 loop: CASSFGTNEQFF. CDR3 DNA sequence: TGTGCCAGCAGCTTTGGGACGAATGAGCAGTTCTTC.

V gene TRBV9 combines with J gene TRBJ1-1; the D is unclear. The germline CDR1 and CDR2 sequences are SGDLS and YYNGEE. Trimming removed 0 bases at V and 6 bases at J, with 6 bases between. This CDR3 comprises 12 residues. The CDR3 sequence is CASSVDRAEAFF. CDR3 sequence (DNA): TGTGCCAGCAGCGTAGATAGAGCTGAAGCTTTCTTT.

The chain employs TRBV29-1 and TRBJ1-2; tentative D call: TRBD1 (5 bases). Germline V gene sequence: CDR1 SQVTM, CDR2 ANQGSEA. Trimming removed 6 bases from V and 4 bases from J, with 18 bases in between. The CDR3 loop spans 14 amino acids. The CDR3 bases are TGCAGCGTCGCTGGGGGGGAAGAGAGCTATGGCTACACCTTC. Residues: CSVAGGEESYGYTF. The full variable domain, in which reference TRBV29-1 and TRBJ1-2 provide the parts outside the CDR3, is SAVISQKPSRDICQRGTSLTIQCQVDSQVTMMFWYRQQPGQSLTLIATANQGSEATYESGFVIDKFPISRPNLTFSTLTVSNMSPEDSSIYLCSVAGGEESYGYTFGSGTRLTVV.